This passage covers 8 T cell receptor beta chains from one sample sequenced in a study of control samples from healthy donors and cancer patients. Sequenced by immunoSEQ multiplex PCR; TCRdb stores in-frame clones only, minus some. The sample consists of 70,000 to 100,000 clones, 85% to 90% of them appearing once. Material for sequencing was blood. The receptors come from a woman aged 60-75 years in good health.

This chain connects TRBV7-9 to TRBJ1-4, with a tentative D call TRBD1 (5 bases). The CDR3 sequence is 14 residues long. The V end lost 1 base, the J end lost 7 bases, and 10 bases lay between the germline ends. CDR1 and CDR2 from the germline V gene are SEHNR and FQNEAQ (reference sequence). CDR3 amino acids: CASSLGGGPEKLFF. CDR3 bases: TGTGCCAGCAGCTTAGGTGGGGGTCCTGAAAAACTGTTTTTT.

This clone was recorded only once. V is TRBV5-1 and J is TRBJ2-5, with D possibly matching TRBD2 (6 bases). The CDR3 runs 13 residues. Trimming took off 7 bases at V and 2 bases at J, with 12 bases between the two ends. Germline-derived CDR1 and CDR2 are SGHRS and YFSETQ. CDR3 in DNA: TGCGCCAGCGCCCGGGAGCTACAAGAGACCCAGTACTTC. It codes for CASARELQETQYF.

The chain recombines TRBV2 with TRBJ1-1; D unresolved. In germline, CDR1 is SNHLY, CDR2 FYNNEI. V was trimmed by 6 bases and J by 1 base, leaving 12 bases between them. The CDR3 runs to 14 residues. CDR3 sequence (DNA): TGTGCCAGCAGAGGTGGGGAGAGGAACACTGAAGCTTTCTTT. Residues: CASRGGERNTEAFF.

This clone showed up just a few times. The rearrangement links TRBV5-1 to TRBJ2-7, with 8 nucleotides matching TRBD1. Germline CDR1 is SGHRS and CDR2 is YFSETQ. V shed 4 bases and J 0 bases; nucleotides not matched to a gene: 6. This CDR3 is built from 15 residues. The CDR3 loop is CASSGTGGSSYEQYF. The CDR3, as DNA: TGCGCCAGCAGCGGTACAGGGGGGAGCTCCTACGAGCAGTACTTC.

V usage is TRBV27 and J usage is TRBJ1-1; TRBD1 agrees at 11 bases. Trimming at V came to 7 bases and at J to 5 bases, leaving 12 bases not matched to a gene. The CDR3 has 16 amino acids. CDR1 MNHEY and CDR2 SMNVEV come from the germline V gene (reference sequence). The CDR3 DNA sequence: TGTGCCAGCAACAGTCTAGGGACAGGGGGAGGTACTGAAGCTTTCTTT. Encoded protein: CASNSLGTGGGTEAFF.

This rearrangement joins TRBV11-2 to TRBJ1-1; TRBD1 matches 7 bases. Germline CDR1 is SGHAT and CDR2 is FQNNGV. The CDR3 is made up of 13 amino acids. V lost 5 bases and J lost 1; bases outside the gene matches: 1. In DNA form, the CDR3 reads TGTGCCAGCAGCGGGGACAGGAACACTGAAGCTTTCTTT. Amino acids: CASSGDRNTEAFF.

This chain joins TRBV5-1 and TRBJ2-5, with D perhaps being TRBD1 or TRBD2 (5 bases each). Per the germline V gene, CDR1 is SGHRS and CDR2 is YFSETQ. Trimming left V 2 bases short and J 2 bases short, with 10 bases between. The length of the CDR3 is 14 residues. As DNA, the CDR3 is TGCGCCAGCAGCTTAGGGGACCCTCAAGAGACCCAGTACTTC. Its protein product is CASSLGDPQETQYF. Full variable domain (missing parts from reference TRBV5-1 and TRBJ2-5): KAGVTQTPRYLIKTRGQQVTLSCSPISGHRSVSWYQQTPGQGLQFLFEYFSETQRNKGNFPGRFSGRQFSNSRSEMNVSTLELGDSALYLCASSLGDPQETQYFGPGTRLLVL.

This clone was observed a few times. This chain connects TRBV11-3 to TRBJ1-6; D perhaps matches TRBD1 (5 bases). Germline CDR1 and CDR2: SGHNT and YENEEA. This CDR3 contains 18 residues. The V gene lost 0 bases and the J gene lost 7 bases, with 19 bases spanning the gap. CDR3 in amino acids: CASSLDPFRGSGNSPLHF. CDR3 coding DNA: TGTGCCAGCAGCTTAGATCCTTTTAGGGGTTCGGGCAATTCACCCCTCCACTTT.